This is a list of T cell receptor beta chains from one sample in a study of blood T cell repertoires in COVID-19. Clones were read by immunoSEQ multiplex PCR, and TCRdb kept only the in-frame ones, dropping some. The sample lists 80,000 to 130,000 clones; about nine tenths were seen once. The sample taken for sequencing was peripheral blood. All receptors derive from a man aged 65 to 85 with acute or convalescent COVID-19. CDR3s include the opening cysteine and the closing phenylalanine or tryptophan. A D gene is named only where the DNA matches it firmly.

>TRBJ2-2|NA|TRBV28|12
TGTGCCAGCAGCTATGACACCGGGGAGCTGTTTTTT
CASSYDTGELFF
>TRBJ2-1|NA|TRBV7-2|13
TGTGCCAGCACCCCTACTAGCTCGGCTGAGCAGTTCTTC
CASTPTSSAEQFF
>TRBJ1-2|NA|TRBV19|15
TGTGCCAGTGCCCCACAGGGCACCGTGGGCTATGGCTACACCTTC
CASAPQGTVGYGYTF
>TRBJ1-1|NA|TRBV20-1|11
TGCAGTGCTAGGGGGGGGGTTCGGGCTTTCTTT
CSARGGVRAFF
>TRBJ1-5|NA|TRBV28|13
TGTGCCAGCAGTTCGGGACAAACCCAGCCCCAGCATTTT
CASSSGQTQPQHF
>TRBJ2-2|TRBD1|TRBV29-1|14
TGCAGCGTTATGACAGGGGGCCGAACCGGGGAGCTGTTTTTT
CSVMTGGRTGELFF
>TRBJ2-1|NA|TRBV11-2|15
TGTGCCAGCAGCTTATCGCTAATGGCCTACAATGAGCAGTTCTTC
CASSLSLMAYNEQFF
>TRBJ2-1|NA|TRBV6-6|16
TGTGCCAGCAGTGGACCCGCAGGGGATTCCTACAATGAGCAGTTCTTC
CASSGPAGDSYNEQFF
>TRBJ2-1|TRBD2|TRBV5-1|15
TGCGCCAGCAGCTTGGTTCTAGCGGGATCAAATGAGCAGTTCTTC
CASSLVLAGSNEQFF
>TRBJ2-6|NA|TRBV6-4|14
TGTGCCAGCAGCTTACTCTCTGGGGCCAACGTCCTGACTTTC
CASSLLSGANVLTF
>TRBJ1-6|TRBD1|TRBV24-1|14
TGTGCCACCAGTGTGACAGGGAGCGGTTCACCCCTCCACTTT
CATSVTGSGSPLHF
>TRBJ2-1|TRBD2|TRBV6-2/TRBV6-3|19
TGTGCCAGCAGTTACTCGACTCTTCGGACTAGCGGGAACCACAATGAGCAGTTCTTC
CASSYSTLRTSGNHNEQFF
>TRBJ2-3|TRBD2|TRBV9|19
TGTGCCAGCAGCGTATTGGGTCTAGCGGGAGTCGGTAGCACAGATACGCAGTATTTT
CASSVLGLAGVGSTDTQYF
>TRBJ1-5|NA|TRBV12-3/TRBV12-4|12
TGTGCCAGCAGTTCCATCAATCAGCCCCAGCATTTT
CASSSINQPQHF
>TRBJ1-5|NA|TRBV6-2/TRBV6-3|14
TGTGCCAGCAGCAGGGACATTAGCAATCAGCCCCAGCATTTT
CASSRDISNQPQHF
>TRBJ2-1|NA|TRBV29-1|12
TGCAGCGGGGCAAGCTCCTACAATGAGCAGTTCTTC
CSGASSYNEQFF
>TRBJ2-7|NA|TRBV5-8|11
TGTGCCAGCGGAGGGATATTAGAGCAGTACTTC
CASGGILEQYF
>TRBJ1-6|TRBD1|TRBV7-2|15
TGTGCCAGCAGCCCCGGACAGGGCCAGAATTCACCCCTCCACTTT
CASSPGQGQNSPLHF
>TRBJ2-3|NA|TRBV7-2|12
TGTGCCAGCAGCCCGAGCACAGATACGCAGTATTTT
CASSPSTDTQYF
>TRBJ2-3|TRBD2|TRBV4-2|16
TGTGCCAGCAGCCAAAACCGGCTAGCGGAAACAGATACGCAGTATTTT
CASSQNRLAETDTQYF
>TRBJ2-3|TRBD2|TRBV2|16
TGTGCCAGCAGTGAAGCTGAGGCGGGAGGACCAGATACGCAGTATTTT
CASSEAEAGGPDTQYF
>TRBJ2-7|NA|TRBV4-1|14
TGCGCCAGCAGCCAGACGGGGGGCACCTACGAGCAGTACTTC
CASSQTGGTYEQYF
>TRBJ1-3|TRBD1|TRBV2|14
TGTGCCAGCAGTGTCACGGACAGGACGGACACCATATATTTT
CASSVTDRTDTIYF
>TRBJ2-3|NA|TRBV6-5|15
TGTGCCAGCAGTTACTATAGCGGACTCACAGATACGCAGTATTTT
CASSYYSGLTDTQYF
>TRBJ1-5|NA|TRBV18|15
TGTGCCAGCTCACCACCGGCGAGGGCTGGCCAGCCCCAGCATTTT
CASSPPARAGQPQHF
>TRBJ2-5|NA|TRBV2|10
TGTGCCAGCAGTCGAGAGACCCAGTACTTC
CASSRETQYF
>TRBJ2-1|TRBD2|TRBV13|16
TGTGCCAGCAGCTTAGGCCTAGGACTAGCGTTTAGCGAGCAGTTCTTC
CASSLGLGLAFSEQFF
>TRBJ2-7|TRBD2|TRBV4-1|17
TGCGCCAGCAGCCAGGAGGTTAGCGGGGCTTTCTCCTACGAGCAGTACTTC
CASSQEVSGAFSYEQYF